Following are 32 T cell receptor beta chains from one sample sequenced in a study of blood T cell repertoires in COVID-19. TCRdb's table, derived via immunoSEQ multiplex PCR, lists solely in-frame clones and lacks some. Among around 240,000 clones listed, approximately 83% were seen once. The specimen was PBMCs or T cells enriched from blood (not recorded which). Source of these receptors: a woman aged 50 to 60 who had recovered from COVID-19.

J is TRBJ1-1 and V is TRBV10-3, with D perhaps matching TRBD1 (5 bases). Germline V gene data show CDR1 as ENHRY and CDR2 as SYGVKD. CDR3 length equals 14 residues. The V gene lost 0 bases and the J gene lost 3 bases, with 8 bases spanning the gap. CDR3 coding DNA: TGTGCCATCAGTGAGTCGACCAGGGACACTGAAGCTTTCTTT. It translates to CAISESTRDTEAFF.

The count of this clone is one. Other DNA sequences in the sample encode the same CDR3. The V gene is TRBV27, the J gene TRBJ1-1, with D hard to call. The CDR3 runs to 13 residues. CDR1 and CDR2 from the germline V gene are MNHEY and SMNVEV (reference sequence). Trimming cost V 2 bases and J 1 base, with 5 bases left between them. The CDR3 bases are TGTGCCAGCAGTTTAGCAGGGAACACTGAAGCTTTCTTT. It is translated as CASSLAGNTEAFF.

V usage is TRBV5-1 and J usage is TRBJ2-5; D might be TRBD2 (6 bases). The V gene's germline CDR1 is SGHRS and CDR2 YFSETQ. This CDR3 comprises 15 residues. The V gene lost 0 bases and the J gene lost 5 bases, with 14 bases spanning the gap. The CDR3 DNA reads as TGCGCCAGCAGCTTGGCCGGGACTTTGGGGGAGACCCAGTACTTC. This translates into CASSLAGTLGETQYF.

The chain links TRBV6-5 to TRBJ1-5; D call uncertain. CDR3 length: 15 amino acids. Looked up from germline, CDR1 is MNHEY and CDR2 is SVGAGI. V lost 9 bases to trimming and J lost 2 bases, with 17 bases between them. This CDR3 reads CASSMGGPGNQPQHF. The CDR3 DNA follows: TGTGCCAGTTCCATGGGAGGGCCCGGCAATCAGCCCCAGCATTTT.

The genes are TRBV19 and TRBJ1-2, with a tentative D call TRBD1 (6 bases). V lost 4 bases and J 1 base, leaving 13 bases between the germline ends. The CDR3 spans 15 residues. Germline V CDR1 and CDR2: LNHDA, SQIVND (reference sequence). CDR3 in amino acids: CASSTAGHLNYGYTF. The DNA of the CDR3 is TGTGCCAGTAGTACAGCGGGACACCTTAACTATGGCTACACCTTC.

J is TRBJ1-2 and V is TRBV28; the D is unclear. The V and J ends lost 8 bases and 8 bases respectively, with 12 bases between them. Germline V gene sequence: CDR1 MDHEN, CDR2 SYDVKM. There are 11 residues in the CDR3. This chain's CDR3 is CASYFPPGYTF. The CDR3 nucleotides read TGTGCCAGCTACTTTCCCCCGGGCTACACCTTC.

J is TRBJ1-5 and V is TRBV4-1; 11 bases agree with TRBD1. The V and J ends lost 4 bases and 2 bases, in that order; junction bases with no gene match: 13. The length of the CDR3 is 19 residues. From germline, CDR1 is MGHRA and CDR2 YSYEKL. This CDR3 is CASSPYRDRGGVGNQPQHF. CDR3 bases: TGCGCCAGCAGCCCTTACCGGGACAGGGGGGGGGTAGGCAATCAGCCCCAGCATTTT.

The chain links TRBV5-1 to TRBJ2-5, with a weak D call TRBD2 (6 bases). V was clipped by 2 bases and J by 2 bases, with 16 bases between them. This CDR3 comprises 16 residues. The germline gives CDR1 SGHRS, CDR2 YFSETQ. For the CDR3, the DNA is TGCGCCAGCAGCTTAGAAGCGGGCCTACCGCAAGAGACCCAGTACTTC. This sequence encodes CASSLEAGLPQETQYF.

The chain has TRBV29-1 and TRBJ1-6, with TRBD1 matching over 7 bases. V was pared by 6 bases and J by 7 bases, with 6 bases of the junction left unmatched. CDR1 and CDR2 from the germline V gene are SQVTM and ANQGSEA. The CDR3 has 13 amino acids. Written as DNA, the CDR3 is TGCAGCGTCCAGGGGGAAAGAAATTCACCCCTCCACTTT. It specifies CSVQGERNSPLHF.

This clone was seen just once. V and J are TRBV6-5 and TRBJ1-6, with 7 nucleotides matching TRBD1. Germline CDR1 MNHEY, CDR2 SVGAGI. This CDR3 region has 15 residues. V shed 2 bases and J 11 bases; nucleotides not matched to a gene: 9. The CDR3 bases are TGTGCCAGCAGTTACCGGGACAGTCGGCAGGCACCCCTCCACTTT. Translated: CASSYRDSRQAPLHF.

The V and J genes are TRBV5-1 and TRBJ1-1; D ambiguous. The CDR3 extends over 14 amino acids. Trimming took 4 bases from V and 5 from J, leaving 15 bases between them. Germline CDR1 and CDR2: SGHRS and YFSETQ. CDR3: CASSRVAGFTEAFF. CDR3 sequence (DNA): TGCGCCAGCAGCCGGGTGGCGGGGTTTACTGAAGCTTTCTTT.

V and J are TRBV12-3 or TRBV12-4 and TRBJ1-2; no definite D call. V gave up 3 bases and J gave up 6 bases, with 8 bases separating them. The CDR3 runs 12 residues. DNA for the CDR3: TGTGCCAGCAGTTTGAGGTGGAATGGCTACACCTTC. As protein: CASSLRWNGYTF.

This clone has just one count. The chain couples TRBV12-3 or TRBV12-4 to TRBJ2-7; 8 bases map to TRBD2. V lost 6 bases to trimming and J lost 3 bases; unmatched junction nucleotides: 1. The CDR3 is 12 amino acids. CDR3 sequence: CASRGTSYEQYF. As DNA, the CDR3 is TGTGCCAGCAGGGGGACTAGCTACGAGCAGTACTTC.

This chain connects TRBV5-6 to TRBJ1-4, with D perhaps TRBD1 (6 bases). Germline-derived CDR1 and CDR2 are SGHDT and YYEEEE. The CDR3 length is 15 residues. Deletions cut 4 bases from V and 8 bases from J, with 18 bases between. The CDR3 sequence: CASSPTGLAGEKLFF. For the CDR3, the DNA is TGTGCCAGCAGCCCCACAGGGTTGGCAGGAGAAAAACTGTTTTTT.

This clone was observed a few times. The chain employs TRBV5-6 and TRBJ1-4, with 7 bases aligning to TRBD1. V lost 1 base and J lost 8; bases outside the gene matches: 5. There are 14 residues in the CDR3. Per germline, CDR1 SGHDT and CDR2 YYEEEE. CDR3 sequence: CASSLRGPAEKLFF. The CDR3 DNA follows: TGTGCCAGCAGCTTGAGGGGGCCGGCCGAAAAACTGTTTTTT.

The chain uses TRBV6-5 and TRBJ2-7, with D possibly matching TRBD1 (6 bases). The CDR3 has 15 residues. Per germline, CDR1 MNHEY and CDR2 SVGAGI. The V end was cut by 5 bases, the J end by 7 bases, with 21 bases between. The CDR3 nucleotides are TGTGCCAGCAGTCCTAAGCCAGGGGCTAGGTGGGAGCAGTACTTC. Translation: CASSPKPGARWEQYF.

CDR3 DNA sequence: TGTGCCAGCAGCCGAGACAGGAATTACAATGAGCAGTTCTTC. Translating gives CASSRDRNYNEQFF. The chain uses TRBV27 and TRBJ2-1; D perhaps matches TRBD1 (6 bases). Trimming stripped 6 bases from V and 4 bases from J, with 13 bases between. Germline V CDR1 and CDR2: MNHEY, SMNVEV (reference sequence). The CDR3 runs 14 residues.

The genes are TRBV11-1 and TRBJ2-5, with 8 bases fitting TRBD1. Germline CDR1 is SGHAT and CDR2 is FQDESV (reference sequence). With V trimmed by 3 bases and J by 5 bases, 2 bases remained unmatched. This CDR3 is built from 13 residues. CDR3 protein: CASSFDRGETQYF. The CDR3 DNA follows: TGTGCCAGCAGCTTCGACAGGGGTGAGACCCAGTACTTC.

The chain combines TRBV19 with TRBJ2-5; TRBD2 matches 8 bases. The germline V gene encodes CDR1 LNHDA and CDR2 SQIVND (reference sequence). The CDR3 contains 13 residues. The ends lost 5 bases at V and 4 bases at J; junction bases unmatched: 3. CDR3 in amino acids: CASSPSGRETQYF. CDR3 sequence (DNA): TGTGCCAGTAGTCCAAGCGGGAGAGAGACCCAGTACTTC.

This chain connects TRBV3-1 (or the pseudogene TRBV3-2) to TRBJ2-5; possibly TRBD1 for D (5 bases). V lost 4 bases and J lost 5, with 11 bases in between. CDR3 length: 13 residues. The V gene's germline CDR1 is LGHDT and CDR2 YNNKEL (reference sequence). This CDR3 reads CASSPTGAETQYF. The DNA for the CDR3 is TGTGCCAGCAGCCCCACAGGAGCTGAGACCCAGTACTTC.

V is TRBV7-2 and J is TRBJ2-2; D is possibly TRBD2 (6 bases). Germline V gives CDR1 SGHTA, CDR2 FQGNSA. The CDR3 is made up of 16 amino acids. Trimming removed 1 base at V and 5 bases at J, with 14 bases between. CDR3 protein: CASSLVGGMVTGELFF. The CDR3 DNA is TGTGCCAGCAGCTTAGTTGGCGGGATGGTAACCGGGGAGCTGTTTTTT.

The chain uses TRBV29-1 and TRBJ2-1, with TRBD2 matching 14 bases. The V segment lost 6 bases and the J segment 8 bases; nucleotides outside the gene matches: 9. Per germline, CDR1 SQVTM and CDR2 ANQGSEA. This CDR3 spans 15 amino acids. The CDR3 spells CSVGGTSGSLDEQFF. The DNA of the CDR3 is TGCAGCGTGGGGGGGACTAGCGGGAGTTTGGATGAGCAGTTCTTC.

This chain links TRBV28 with TRBJ1-5; TRBD1 agrees at 8 bases. Trimming took 5 bases from V and 2 from J; bases not matched to a gene: 5. Germline-derived CDR1 and CDR2 are MDHEN and SYDVKM. CDR3 length equals 15 residues. The CDR3 here is CASSAQTGGNQPQHF. The CDR3 region has the DNA TGTGCCAGCAGTGCCCAGACAGGGGGCAATCAGCCCCAGCATTTT. The whole variable domain, filled in from reference TRBV28 and TRBJ1-5, reads DVKVTQSSRYLVKRTGEKVFLECVQDMDHENMFWYRQDPGLGLRLIYFSYDVKMKEKGDIPEGYSVSREKKERFSLILESASTNQTSMYLCASSAQTGGNQPQHFGDGTRLSIL.

In DNA, the CDR3 is TGTGCCAGCAGCTTAGTGGGTACTAGCGGGAGGAATGAGCAGTTCTTC. This translates into CASSLVGTSGRNEQFF. The chain uses TRBV7-2 and TRBJ2-1, with TRBD2 matching 12 bases. With V trimmed by 1 base and J by 7 bases, 5 bases remained unmatched. Germline V CDR1 and CDR2: SGHTA, FQGNSA. CDR3 length equals 16 residues.

The chain links TRBV18 to TRBJ2-1; D possibly corresponds to TRBD1 (6 bases). The ends were cut back, 3 bases at V and 10 bases at J, with 16 bases in the middle. CDR3 size: 14 residues. Germline CDR1 reads KGHSH; CDR2 reads LQKENI. CDR3 protein: CASSPGPTTGEQFF. Here the CDR3 DNA reads TGTGCCAGCTCACCCGGGCCAACCACAGGGGAGCAGTTCTTC. The full variable domain, rest sourced from reference TRBV18 and TRBJ2-1, is NAGVMQNPRHLVRRRGQEARLRCSPMKGHSHVYWYRQLPEEGLKFMVYLQKENIIDESGMPKERFSAEFPKEGPSILRIQQVVRGDSAAYFCASSPGPTTGEQFFGPGTRLTVL.

The rearrangement uses TRBV7-2 and TRBJ1-2; 8 nucleotides align to TRBD1. This CDR3 is built from 16 residues. Looked up from germline, CDR1 is SGHTA and CDR2 is FQGNSA. V lost 5 bases and J lost 7; bases outside the gene matches: 15. CDR3 sequence (DNA): TGTGCCAGCAGCCCTTTTGTAGGACAGGGCCTCAGTGGCTACACCTTC. As protein: CASSPFVGQGLSGYTF.

The chain is built from TRBV7-9 and TRBJ1-1; D is perhaps TRBD1 (6 bases). Per the germline V gene, CDR1 is SEHNR and CDR2 is FQNEAQ (reference sequence). V was pared by 6 bases and J by 5 bases, with 19 bases between. The CDR3 contains 15 residues. The CDR3 loop reads CASRPIRQARTEAFF. The CDR3 bases are TGTGCCAGCAGGCCCATCCGACAGGCGAGGACTGAAGCTTTCTTT.

The CDR3 region has the DNA TGTGCCAGTAGTATCCCCGCAGCCACCACGGGTCAGCCCCAGCATTTT. Its protein is CASSIPAATTGQPQHF. The gene calls are TRBV19 and TRBJ1-5; D gene uncertain. The CDR3 runs to 16 residues. V was clipped by 3 bases and J by 6 bases, with 18 bases between them. Germline assignment: CDR1 LNHDA and CDR2 SQIVND (reference sequence).

The rearrangement links TRBV10-2 to TRBJ2-4, with TRBD2 as a possible D gene (7 bases). CDR3 length: 12 amino acids. CDR1 and CDR2 from the germline V gene are WSHSY and SAAADI. V lost 8 bases and J 6 bases, leaving 11 bases between the germline ends. The DNA of the CDR3 is TGCGCCAGCTCAGGGGAGGGAAACATTCAGTACTTC. This gives the protein CASSGEGNIQYF.

CDR3 amino acids: CASSVATGTGYYEQYF. The CDR3 region has the DNA TGTGCCAGCAGCGTTGCCACCGGGACAGGGTACTACGAGCAGTACTTC. This chain connects TRBV9 to TRBJ2-7, with 9 bases matching TRBD1. CDR1 SGDLS and CDR2 YYNGEE come from the germline V gene. With 2 bases clipped from V and 3 bases from J, the junction kept 9 bases outside the gene matches. The length of the CDR3 is 16 residues. Combining the CDR3 with reference TRBV9 and TRBJ2-7 gives the whole variable domain DSGVTQTPKHLITATGQRVTLRCSPRSGDLSVYWYQQSLDQGLQFLIQYYNGEERAKGNILERFSAQQFPDLHSELNLSSLELGDSALYFCASSVATGTGYYEQYFGPGTRLTVT.

This chain links TRBV5-4 with TRBJ2-3, with D perhaps matching TRBD2 (5 bases). This CDR3 comprises 15 residues. V shed 4 bases and J shed 5 bases, with 17 bases lying between them. The germline CDR1 and CDR2 sequences are SGHNT and YYREEE (reference sequence). The CDR3 sequence: CASSKGLRNEDTQYF. The CDR3 nucleotides are TGTGCCAGCAGCAAAGGACTGCGTAATGAAGATACGCAGTATTTT.

This clone appeared once. The chain employs TRBV6-5 and TRBJ2-7; tentative D call: TRBD1 (6 bases). V lost 0 bases and J 2 bases, leaving 8 bases between the germline ends. This CDR3 has 14 amino acids. In germline, CDR1 is MNHEY, CDR2 SVGAGI. Here the CDR3 DNA reads TGTGCCAGCAGTTACTCGGACAGACCCTACGAGCAGTACTTC. Translating gives CASSYSDRPYEQYF.